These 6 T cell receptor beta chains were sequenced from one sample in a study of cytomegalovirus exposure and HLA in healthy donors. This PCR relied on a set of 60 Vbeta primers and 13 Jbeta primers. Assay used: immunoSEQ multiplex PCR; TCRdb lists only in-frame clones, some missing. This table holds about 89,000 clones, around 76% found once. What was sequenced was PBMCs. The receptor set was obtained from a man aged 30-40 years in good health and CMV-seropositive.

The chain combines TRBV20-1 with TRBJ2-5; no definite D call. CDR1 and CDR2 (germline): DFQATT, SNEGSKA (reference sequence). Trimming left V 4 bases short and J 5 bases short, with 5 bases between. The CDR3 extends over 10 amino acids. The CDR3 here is CSATVETQYF. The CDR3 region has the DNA TGCAGTGCTACGGTGGAGACCCAGTACTTC.

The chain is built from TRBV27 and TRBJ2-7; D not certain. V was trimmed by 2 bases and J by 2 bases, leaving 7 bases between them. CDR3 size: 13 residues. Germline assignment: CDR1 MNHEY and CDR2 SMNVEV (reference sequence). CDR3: CASSLGRTYEQYF. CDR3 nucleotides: TGTGCCAGCAGTTTAGGCAGGACCTACGAGCAGTACTTC.

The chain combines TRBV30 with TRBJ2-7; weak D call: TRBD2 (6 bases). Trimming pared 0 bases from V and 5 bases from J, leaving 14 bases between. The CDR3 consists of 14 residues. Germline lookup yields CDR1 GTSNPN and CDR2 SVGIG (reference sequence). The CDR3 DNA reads TGTGCCTGGAGTGTCGGGAGCGGTGTGAACGAGCAGTACTTC. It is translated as CAWSVGSGVNEQYF.

In nucleotides, the CDR3 is TGTGCCAGCAGTTACCGAGGACAGAGCTTTTACGAGCAGTACTTC. Amino acid sequence: CASSYRGQSFYEQYF. The J gene is TRBJ2-7, the V gene TRBV6-5; D possibly corresponds to TRBD1 (6 bases). The CDR3 totals 15 residues. Germline CDR1 is MNHEY and CDR2 is SVGAGI. Deletions cut 2 bases from V and 4 bases from J, with 15 bases between.

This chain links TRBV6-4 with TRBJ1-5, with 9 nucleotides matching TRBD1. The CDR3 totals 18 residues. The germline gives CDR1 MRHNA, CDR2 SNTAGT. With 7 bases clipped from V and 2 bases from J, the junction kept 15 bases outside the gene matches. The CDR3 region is CASTSGTGKVYGNQPQHF. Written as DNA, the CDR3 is TGTGCCAGCACTTCCGGGACAGGGAAGGTTTACGGCAATCAGCCCCAGCATTTT.

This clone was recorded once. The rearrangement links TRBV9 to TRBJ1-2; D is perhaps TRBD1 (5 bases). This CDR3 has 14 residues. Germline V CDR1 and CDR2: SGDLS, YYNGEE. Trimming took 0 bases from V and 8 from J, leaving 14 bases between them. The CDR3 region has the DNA TGTGCCAGCAGCGTAGACAGGCGCGAAGGCGGCTACACCTTC. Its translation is CASSVDRREGGYTF.